A single sample gave rise to the 13 T cell receptor beta chains below, sequenced in a study of shared T cell receptors in the human thymus. Method: immunoSEQ multiplex PCR; TCRdb's copy keeps in-frame clones and lacks some. The sample holds 720,000 or so clones, 80% to 90% seen once. The data also belong to a second study, concerning human thymus T cells.

Sequenced material: thymocytes. These receptors all come from a girl under three years old with a congenital heart defect.

The rearrangement joins TRBV5-1 to TRBJ2-1; a weak D match, TRBD2 (5 bases). CDR3 length: 15 amino acids. Germline V gene lookup returns CDR1 SGHRS and CDR2 YFSETQ. The V end was cut by 0 bases, the J end by 4 bases, with 11 bases between. CDR3 protein: CASSLAASSYNEQFF. As DNA, the CDR3 is TGCGCCAGCAGCTTGGCGGCTAGCTCATACAATGAGCAGTTCTTC.

This chain's CDR3 is CASSLNRVVSYEQYF. The CDR3, as DNA: TGTGCCAGCAGCTTAAACCGGGTAGTCTCCTACGAGCAGTACTTC. This chain links TRBV7-2 with TRBJ2-7; D unresolved. Trimming cost V 2 bases and J 0 bases, with 11 bases left between them. The CDR3 runs 15 residues. The V gene's germline CDR1 is SGHTA and CDR2 FQGNSA.

V and J are TRBV30 and TRBJ2-7; possibly TRBD1 for D (7 bases). V dropped 4 bases and J dropped 2 bases, with 27 bases sitting between them. The CDR3 sequence is 18 residues long. CDR1 GTSNPN and CDR2 SVGIG come from the germline V gene (reference sequence). CDR3: CAWNQGGTKNIMAYEQYF. In DNA, the CDR3 is TGTGCCTGGAACCAGGGGGGCACCAAAAATATCATGGCCTACGAGCAGTACTTC.

This chain links TRBV25-1 with TRBJ2-7, with 7 bases aligning to TRBD2. Trimming cost V 4 bases and J 6 bases; bases outside gene matches: 12. The length of the CDR3 is 15 residues. Germline V gene data show CDR1 as MGHDK and CDR2 as SYGVNS. Written as DNA, the CDR3 is TGTGCCAGCAGTGTTATGGAGCGGGGATTTTTCGAGCAGTACTTC. This translates into CASSVMERGFFEQYF.

This clone was picked up a small number of times. Mismatch with germline at one junction end may stem from a read error. This CDR3 is also generated by other DNA sequences in the sample. V gene TRBV7-2 combines with J gene TRBJ1-6; 7 bases agree with TRBD1. Per the germline V gene, CDR1 is SGHTA and CDR2 is FQGNSA. This CDR3 is built from 15 residues. The CDR3 DNA is TGTGCCAGCAGCTGGGACAGCCGAAATAATTCCCCCCTCCACTTT. Translated, it gives CASSWDSRNNSPLHF.

V usage is TRBV15 and J usage is TRBJ2-7; D not resolved. The V and J ends lost 0 bases and 0 bases respectively, with 12 bases between them. Germline CDR1 is LNHNV and CDR2 is YYDKDF (reference sequence). The CDR3 contains 16 residues. The CDR3 bases are TGTGCCACCAGCAGAGATTATACGGTTAACTCCTACGAGCAGTACTTC. Protein product: CATSRDYTVNSYEQYF. The full variable domain, its missing parts supplied by reference TRBV15 and TRBJ2-7, is DAMVIQNPRYQVTQFGKPVTLSCSQTLNHNVMYWYQQKSSQAPKLLFHYYDKDFNNEADTPDNFQSRRPNTSFCFLDIRSPGLGDTAMYLCATSRDYTVNSYEQYFGPGTRLTVT.

V gene TRBV6-5 combines with J gene TRBJ1-2; 10 nucleotides agree with TRBD1. Germline V gene lookup returns CDR1 MNHEY and CDR2 SVGAGI. With 2 bases clipped from V and 8 bases from J, the junction kept 5 bases outside the gene matches. CDR3 length: 14 residues. The CDR3 protein is CASSYTGTGDGYTF. The DNA for the CDR3 is TGTGCCAGCAGTTACACCGGGACAGGGGACGGCTACACCTTC.

The chain links TRBV28 to TRBJ1-1; a weak D match, TRBD1 (5 bases). Germline V gives CDR1 MDHEN, CDR2 SYDVKM. CDR3 length: 14 residues. V gave up 3 bases and J gave up 1 base, with 9 bases separating them. The CDR3 protein is CASSFRQQNTEAFF. In DNA form, the CDR3 reads TGTGCCAGCAGTTTTAGACAGCAGAACACTGAAGCTTTCTTT.

This chain connects TRBV6-1 to TRBJ1-6; D perhaps matches TRBD1 (6 bases). Germline V gives CDR1 MNHNS, CDR2 SASEGT. This CDR3 spans 12 amino acids. With 6 bases removed from V and 10 bases from J, the gap between germline ends came to 10 bases. The CDR3 is CASSPRGSPLHF. CDR3 DNA: TGTGCCAGCAGCCCCAGGGGCTCACCCCTCCACTTT.

V gene TRBV4-3 combines with J gene TRBJ2-7; TRBD1 agrees at 10 bases. Looked up from germline, CDR1 is LGHNA and CDR2 is YSLEER. The V segment lost 3 bases and the J segment 0 bases; nucleotides outside the gene matches: 11. The CDR3 covers 18 residues. CDR3 in DNA: TGCGCCAGCAGCCAGAACCGGGACAGGGGCTACGACTCCTACGAGCAGTACTTC. Amino acid sequence: CASSQNRDRGYDSYEQYF.

The rearrangement joins TRBV5-6 to TRBJ2-7, with D tentatively TRBD1 (6 bases). The CDR3 sequence is 17 residues long. V was shortened by 0 bases and J by 2 bases, with 18 bases between the two germline ends. Germline lookup yields CDR1 SGHDT and CDR2 YYEEEE. The CDR3 protein is CASSLVGTPSLPYEQYF. The DNA for the CDR3 is TGTGCCAGCAGCTTGGTTGGGACACCCAGTTTACCCTACGAGCAGTACTTC.

The chain employs TRBV10-3 and TRBJ2-7; TRBD1 matches 7 bases. The germline gives CDR1 ENHRY, CDR2 SYGVKD. The CDR3 consists of 15 residues. The V gene end was trimmed by 6 bases and the J gene end by 1 base; junction bases not matched to a gene: 9. The DNA of the CDR3 is TGTGCCATCAGGCCGGGACAGCACCCATCCTACGAGCAGTACTTC. Its protein product is CAIRPGQHPSYEQYF.

The rearrangement uses TRBV5-1 and TRBJ1-2; 12 positions agree with TRBD1. Germline values: CDR1 SGHRS, CDR2 YFSETQ. CDR3 length equals 17 residues. V gave up 3 bases and J gave up 5 bases; unmatched junction bases: 11. CDR3 nucleotide sequence: TGCGCCAGCAGCTCCATAAGAGCGGGACAGGGGGCTTATGGCTACACCTTC. Protein sequence: CASSSIRAGQGAYGYTF.